This T cell receptor (beta chain) emerged from a study of shared clonotypes between healthy human individuals. Study conclusions and caveats: Relative to clonotypes present in all four donors, those not shared had lower generation probabilities. Researchers sampled only blood; tissue repertoires likely differ.

CDR1 and CDR2 from the germline V gene are SGHVS and FNYEAQ. The V end lost 1 base, the J end lost 2 bases, and 9 bases lay between the germline ends. This CDR3 spans 15 amino acids. The protocol was immunoSEQ multiplex PCR, while the TCRdb copy is restricted to in-frame clones and leaves out a portion. Of 2 million to 2.5 million clones listed, approximately 93% are singletons. On this clone itself: Its antigen is as yet unknown.

The V gene is TRBV7-6, the J gene TRBJ2-1, with D maybe TRBD2 (6 bases). This sequence originates from a man aged 18 to 29 in good health. Some clones in this sample may be carry-over from other donors' samples. Material for sequencing was naive CD4+ T cells from PBMCs. Subset: CD45RA+ positively selected. As DNA, the CDR3 is TGTGCCAGCAGCTTAGTGTTAGCGGCCTACAATGAGCAGTTCTTC. Translation gives CASSLVLAAYNEQFF.